These 10 T cell receptor beta chains were all obtained from the same sample, sequenced in a study of beta chain features in type 1 diabetes. Notes on the study in general: Type 1 diabetes patients showed a moderate but significant shortening of TCRB CDR3s in all four CD4+ subsets.

Isolated RNA was reverse transcribed in full, so expressed TCRB transcripts were sequenced. Repertoires were generated with immunoSEQ multiplex PCR, while TCRdb's copy carries only in-frame clones and drops some. Of 200,000 to 250,000 clones in the sample, 11% to 15% were seen once. No antigen has been identified for these receptors. Sample: naive CD4+ T cells from blood. The receptors originated from a man aged 25-40 years with type 1 diabetes.

V usage is TRBV11-2 and J usage is TRBJ2-3; D might be TRBD2 (6 bases). V was pared by 1 base and J by 1 base, with 9 bases between. The CDR3 length is 15 residues. The germline V gene encodes CDR1 SGHAT and CDR2 FQNNGV. CDR3 residues: CASSLAASGTDTQYF. DNA for the CDR3: TGTGCCAGCAGCTTAGCGGCTAGCGGCACAGATACGCAGTATTTT. Combining the CDR3 with reference TRBV11-2 and TRBJ2-3 gives the whole variable domain EAGVAQSPRYKIIEKRQSVAFWCNPISGHATLYWYQQILGQGPKLLIQFQNNGVVDDSQLPKDRFSAERLKGVDSTLKIQPAKLEDSAVYLCASSLAASGTDTQYFGPGTRLTVL.

V gene TRBV28 combines with J gene TRBJ1-2; 8 bases fit TRBD1. V dropped 5 bases and J dropped 4; count of bases not matched to a gene: 6. The CDR3 has 14 residues. Germline V gene lookup returns CDR1 MDHEN and CDR2 SYDVKM. CDR3 residues: CASSPGQASYGYTF. CDR3 coding DNA: TGTGCCAGCAGTCCGGGACAGGCGTCCTATGGCTACACCTTC.

J is TRBJ2-4 and V is TRBV7-8; 11 positions match TRBD2. With 1 base clipped from V and 2 bases from J, the junction kept 4 bases outside the gene matches. This CDR3 is 17 amino acids long. Germline assignment: CDR1 SGHVS and CDR2 FQNEAQ. CDR3 in amino acids: CASSLDGTSGTKNIQYF. CDR3 bases: TGTGCCAGCAGCTTAGACGGGACTAGCGGCACCAAAAACATTCAGTACTTC.

The CDR3: CASSEDSPNEKLFF. The CDR3 nucleotides are TGTGCCAGCAGTGAGGACAGTCCCAATGAAAAACTGTTTTTT. The genes are TRBV2 and TRBJ1-4; TRBD1 might be the D (6 bases). This CDR3 has 14 amino acids. V lost 3 bases to trimming and J lost 5 bases, with 10 bases between them. Looked up from germline, CDR1 is SNHLY and CDR2 is FYNNEI.

This clone was seen more than once but under ten times. The V gene is TRBV21-1, the J gene TRBJ2-7; TRBD1 is taken as the D call from the table, unchecked against the DNA. TRBV21-1 is flagged as a pseudogene. The CDR3 is made up of 15 amino acids. The CDR3 coding sequence is TGTGCCAGCAGCAAAAAACAGTGCCCTACCTACGAGCAGTACTTC. Amino acids: CASSKKQCPTYEQYF.

The rearrangement joins TRBV28 to TRBJ2-7; D unresolved. The V end was cut by 6 bases, the J end by 4 bases, with 7 bases between. The CDR3 has 11 residues. CDR1 is MDHEN, CDR2 SYDVKM, per germline. In DNA form, the CDR3 reads TGTGCCAGCAGCCAGGATTACGAGCAGTACTTC. Its protein is CASSQDYEQYF.

This clone appeared a few times. The chain is built from TRBV6-5 and TRBJ1-2; 7 positions match TRBD1. The CDR3 loop spans 11 amino acids. With V trimmed by 10 bases and J by 4 bases, 3 bases remained unmatched. Per the germline V gene, CDR1 is MNHEY and CDR2 is SVGAGI. CDR3 in amino acids: CATGDSYGYTF. The CDR3 coding sequence is TGTGCCACTGGGGACAGCTATGGCTACACCTTC.

V usage is TRBV30 and J usage is TRBJ1-5; 8 bases line up with TRBD1. From germline, CDR1 is GTSNPN and CDR2 SVGIG (reference sequence). The CDR3 covers 19 residues. Losses at the gene ends were 2 bases for V and 0 bases for J; bases not matched to a gene: 15. The CDR3 protein is CAWSFTGGGGPYSNQPQHF. In nucleotides, the CDR3 is TGTGCCTGGAGTTTCACAGGGGGTGGGGGGCCTTATAGCAATCAGCCCCAGCATTTT.

This clone was counted only a few times. The rearrangement uses TRBV11-3 and TRBJ2-2, with a weak D call TRBD1 (5 bases). The CDR3 extends over 14 amino acids. Germline V CDR1 and CDR2: SGHNT, YENEEA. V shed 5 bases and J shed 3 bases, with 10 bases lying between them. The CDR3 protein is CASSLDTYTGELFF. CDR3 nucleotides: TGTGCCAGCAGCCTGGACACGTACACCGGGGAGCTGTTTTTT.

The chain is built from TRBV6-5 and TRBJ1-2, with TRBD1 as a possible D gene (6 bases). CDR3 length: 14 residues. Germline values: CDR1 MNHEY, CDR2 SVGAGI. V lost 7 bases, J lost 4 bases, and 16 bases lay in between. CDR3: CASKGKGGLYGYTF. The CDR3 nucleotides read TGTGCCAGCAAAGGCAAGGGGGGGCTCTATGGCTACACCTTC.